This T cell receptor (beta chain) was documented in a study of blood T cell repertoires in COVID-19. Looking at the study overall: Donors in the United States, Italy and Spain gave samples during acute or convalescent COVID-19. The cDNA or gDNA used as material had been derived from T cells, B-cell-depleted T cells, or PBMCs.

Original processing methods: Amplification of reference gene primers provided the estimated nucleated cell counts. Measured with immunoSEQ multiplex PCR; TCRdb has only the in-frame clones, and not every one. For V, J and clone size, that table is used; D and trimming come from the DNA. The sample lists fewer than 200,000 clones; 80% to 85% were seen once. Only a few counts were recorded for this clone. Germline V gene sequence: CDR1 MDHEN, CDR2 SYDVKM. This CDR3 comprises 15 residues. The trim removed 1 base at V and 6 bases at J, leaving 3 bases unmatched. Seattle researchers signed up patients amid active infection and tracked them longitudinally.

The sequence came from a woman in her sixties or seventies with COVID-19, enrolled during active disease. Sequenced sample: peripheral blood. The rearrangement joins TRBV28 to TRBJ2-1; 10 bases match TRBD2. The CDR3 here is CASSLLGLALNEQFF. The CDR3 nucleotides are TGTGCCAGCAGTTTATTGGGACTAGCGCTCAATGAGCAGTTCTTC.